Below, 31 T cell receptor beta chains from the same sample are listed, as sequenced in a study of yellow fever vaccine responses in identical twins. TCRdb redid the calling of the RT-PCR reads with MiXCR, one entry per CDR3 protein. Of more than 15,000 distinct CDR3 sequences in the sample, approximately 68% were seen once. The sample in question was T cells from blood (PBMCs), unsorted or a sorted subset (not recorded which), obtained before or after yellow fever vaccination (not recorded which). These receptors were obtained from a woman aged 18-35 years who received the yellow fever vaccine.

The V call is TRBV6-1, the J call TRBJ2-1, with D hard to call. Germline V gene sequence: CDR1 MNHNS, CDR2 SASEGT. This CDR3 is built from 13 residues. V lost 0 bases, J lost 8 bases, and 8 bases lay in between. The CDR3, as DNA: TGTGCCAGCAGTGAAGCCGTGACATATGAGCAGTTCTTC. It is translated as CASSEAVTYEQFF.

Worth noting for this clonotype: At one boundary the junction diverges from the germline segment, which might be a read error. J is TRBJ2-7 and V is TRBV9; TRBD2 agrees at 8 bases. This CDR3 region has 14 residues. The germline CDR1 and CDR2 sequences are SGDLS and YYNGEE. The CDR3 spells CASSVAGGSCEQYF. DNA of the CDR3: TGTGCCAGCAGCGTAGCGGGAGGGTCCTGCGAGCAGTACTTC.

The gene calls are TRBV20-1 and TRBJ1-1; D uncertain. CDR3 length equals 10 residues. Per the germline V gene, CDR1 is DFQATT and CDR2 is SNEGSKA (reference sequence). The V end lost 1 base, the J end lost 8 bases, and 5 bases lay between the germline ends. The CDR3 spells CSARVSEAFF. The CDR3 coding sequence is TGCAGTGCTAGAGTTTCGGAAGCTTTCTTT.

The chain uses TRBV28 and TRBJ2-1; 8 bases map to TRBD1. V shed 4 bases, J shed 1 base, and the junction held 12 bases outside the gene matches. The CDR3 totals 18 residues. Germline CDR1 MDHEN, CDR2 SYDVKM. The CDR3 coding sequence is TGTGCCAGCAGTTCTGTACAGGGGGACTGGATTTCCTACAATGAGCAGTTCTTC. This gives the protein CASSSVQGDWISYNEQFF.

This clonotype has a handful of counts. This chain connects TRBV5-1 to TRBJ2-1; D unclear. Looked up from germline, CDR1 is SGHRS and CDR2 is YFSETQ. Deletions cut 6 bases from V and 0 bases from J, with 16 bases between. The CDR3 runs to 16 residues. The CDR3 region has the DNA TGCGCCAGCACCCTTGGACCGGGTCGCTCCTACAATGAGCAGTTCTTC. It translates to CASTLGPGRSYNEQFF. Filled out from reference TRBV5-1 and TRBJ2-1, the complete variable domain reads KAGVTQTPRYLIKTRGQQVTLSCSPISGHRSVSWYQQTPGQGLQFLFEYFSETQRNKGNFPGRFSGRQFSNSRSEMNVSTLELGDSALYLCASTLGPGRSYNEQFFGPGTRLTVL.

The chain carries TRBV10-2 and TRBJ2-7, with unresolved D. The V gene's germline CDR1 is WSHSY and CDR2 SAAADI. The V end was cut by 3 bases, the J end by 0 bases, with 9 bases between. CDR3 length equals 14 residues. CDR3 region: CASSDDSPSYEQYF. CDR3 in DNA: TGCGCCAGCAGTGATGATAGCCCCTCCTACGAGCAGTACTTC.

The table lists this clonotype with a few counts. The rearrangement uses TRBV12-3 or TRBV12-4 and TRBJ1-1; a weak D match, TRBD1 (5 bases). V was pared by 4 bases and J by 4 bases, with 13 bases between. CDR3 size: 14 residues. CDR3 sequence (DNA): TGTGCCAGCAGTTCCTCCCCAGGGACCACTGAAGCTTTCTTT. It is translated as CASSSSPGTTEAFF.

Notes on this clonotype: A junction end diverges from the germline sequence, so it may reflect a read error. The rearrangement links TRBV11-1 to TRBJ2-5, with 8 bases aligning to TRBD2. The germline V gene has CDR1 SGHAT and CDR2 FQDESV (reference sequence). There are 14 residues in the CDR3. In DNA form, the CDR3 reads TGTGCCAGCACCCCTGGAGCGGGAGAAGAGACTCAGTACTTC. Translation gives CASTPGAGEETQYF. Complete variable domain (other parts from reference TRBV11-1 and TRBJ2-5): EAEVAQSPRYKITEKSQAVAFWCDPISGHATLYWYRQILGQGPELLVQFQDESVVDDSQLPKDRFSAERLKGVDSTLKIQPAELGDSAMYLCASTPGAGEETQYFGPGTRLLVL.

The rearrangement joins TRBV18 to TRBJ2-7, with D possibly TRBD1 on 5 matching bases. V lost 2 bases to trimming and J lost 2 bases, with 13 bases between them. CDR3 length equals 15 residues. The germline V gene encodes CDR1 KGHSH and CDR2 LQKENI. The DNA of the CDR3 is TGTGCCAGCTCACCAGGGCAGGGTCCCGCCTACGAGCAGTACTTC. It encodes CASSPGQGPAYEQYF.

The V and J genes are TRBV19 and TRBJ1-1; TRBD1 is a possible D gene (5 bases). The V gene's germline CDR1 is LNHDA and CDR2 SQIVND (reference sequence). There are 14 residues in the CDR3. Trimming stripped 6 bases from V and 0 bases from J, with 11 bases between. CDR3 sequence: CASSRQSMNTEAFF. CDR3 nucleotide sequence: TGTGCCAGTAGCCGACAGAGCATGAACACTGAAGCTTTCTTT.

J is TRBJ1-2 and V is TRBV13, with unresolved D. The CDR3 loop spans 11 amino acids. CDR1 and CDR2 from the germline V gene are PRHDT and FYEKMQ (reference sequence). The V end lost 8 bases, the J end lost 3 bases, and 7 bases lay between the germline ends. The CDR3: CASYGDYGYTF. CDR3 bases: TGTGCCAGCTACGGGGACTATGGCTACACCTTC. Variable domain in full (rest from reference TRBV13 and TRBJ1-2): AAGVIQSPRHLIKEKRETATLKCYPIPRHDTVYWYQQGPGQDPQFLISFYEKMQSDKGSIPDRFSAQQFSDYHSELNMSSLELGDSALYFCASYGDYGYTFGSGTRLTVV.

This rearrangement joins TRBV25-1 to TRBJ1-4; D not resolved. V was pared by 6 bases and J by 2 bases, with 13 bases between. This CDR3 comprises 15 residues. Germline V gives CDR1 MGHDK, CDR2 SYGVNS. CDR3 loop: CASRAPGWTNEKLFF. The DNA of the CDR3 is TGTGCCAGCAGGGCACCGGGATGGACTAATGAAAAACTGTTTTTT.

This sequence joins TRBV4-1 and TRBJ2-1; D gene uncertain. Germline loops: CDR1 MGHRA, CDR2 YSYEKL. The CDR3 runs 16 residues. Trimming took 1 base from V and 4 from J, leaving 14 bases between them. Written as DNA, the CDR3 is TGCGCCAGCAGCCAAGGTCTTATCAACAAATACAATGAGCAGTTCTTC. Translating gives CASSQGLINKYNEQFF.

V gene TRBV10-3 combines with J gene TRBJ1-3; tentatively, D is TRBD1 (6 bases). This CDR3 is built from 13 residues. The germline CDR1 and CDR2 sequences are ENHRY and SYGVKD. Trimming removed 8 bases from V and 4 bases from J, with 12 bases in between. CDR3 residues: CAIFRGRGNTIYF. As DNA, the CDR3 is TGTGCCATCTTCCGGGGGCGCGGAAACACCATATATTTT.

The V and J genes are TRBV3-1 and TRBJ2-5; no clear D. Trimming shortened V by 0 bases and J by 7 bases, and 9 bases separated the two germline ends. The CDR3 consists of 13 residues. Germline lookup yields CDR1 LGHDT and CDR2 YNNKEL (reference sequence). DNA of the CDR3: TGTGCCAGCAGCCAAGATCGATTGGGGACCCAGTACTTC. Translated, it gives CASSQDRLGTQYF.

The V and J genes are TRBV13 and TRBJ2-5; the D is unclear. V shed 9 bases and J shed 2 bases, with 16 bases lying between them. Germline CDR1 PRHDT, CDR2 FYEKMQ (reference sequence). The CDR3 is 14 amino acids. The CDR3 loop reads CASTPPSAQETQYF. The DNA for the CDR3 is TGTGCCAGTACCCCTCCGAGCGCACAAGAGACCCAGTACTTC.

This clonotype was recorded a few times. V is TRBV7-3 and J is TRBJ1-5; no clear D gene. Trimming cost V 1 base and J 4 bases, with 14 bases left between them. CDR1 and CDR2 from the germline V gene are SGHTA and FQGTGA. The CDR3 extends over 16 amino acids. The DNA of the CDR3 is TGTGCCAGCAGCTTAAGGGCCGGCAGGACGAATCAGCCCCAGCATTTT. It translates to CASSLRAGRTNQPQHF.

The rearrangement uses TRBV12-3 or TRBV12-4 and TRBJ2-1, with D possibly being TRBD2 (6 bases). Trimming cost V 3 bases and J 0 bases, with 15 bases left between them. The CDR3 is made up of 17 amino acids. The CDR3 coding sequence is TGTGCCAGCAGTTTGGTGGGGGACTTTGACTCCTACAATGAGCAGTTCTTC. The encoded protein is CASSLVGDFDSYNEQFF.

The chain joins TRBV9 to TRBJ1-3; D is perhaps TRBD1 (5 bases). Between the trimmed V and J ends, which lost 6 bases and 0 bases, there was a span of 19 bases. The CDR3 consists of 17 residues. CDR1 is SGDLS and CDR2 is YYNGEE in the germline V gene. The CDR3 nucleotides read TGTGCCAGCAACCCAATAGTCGCGGGGACCTCTGGAAACACCATATATTTT. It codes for CASNPIVAGTSGNTIYF.

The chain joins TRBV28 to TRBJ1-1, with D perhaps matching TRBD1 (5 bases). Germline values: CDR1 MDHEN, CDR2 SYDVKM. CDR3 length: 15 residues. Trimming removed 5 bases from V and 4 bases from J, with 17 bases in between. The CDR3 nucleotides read TGTGCCAGCAGTAATCCCGGACAAATGAGCACTGAAGCTTTCTTT. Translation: CASSNPGQMSTEAFF. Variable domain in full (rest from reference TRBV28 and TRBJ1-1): DVKVTQSSRYLVKRTGEKVFLECVQDMDHENMFWYRQDPGLGLRLIYFSYDVKMKEKGDIPEGYSVSREKKERFSLILESASTNQTSMYLCASSNPGQMSTEAFFGQGTRLTVV.

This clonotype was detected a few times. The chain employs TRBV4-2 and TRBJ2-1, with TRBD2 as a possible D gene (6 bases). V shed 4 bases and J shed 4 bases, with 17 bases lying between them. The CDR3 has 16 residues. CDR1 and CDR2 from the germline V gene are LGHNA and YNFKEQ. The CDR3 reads CASSPSLGTLYNEQFF. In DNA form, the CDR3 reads TGTGCCAGCAGCCCCTCCTTGGGGACTCTTTACAATGAGCAGTTCTTC.

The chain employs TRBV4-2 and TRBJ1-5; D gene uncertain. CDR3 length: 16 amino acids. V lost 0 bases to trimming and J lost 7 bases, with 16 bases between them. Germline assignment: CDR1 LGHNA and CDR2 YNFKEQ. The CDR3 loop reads CASSQESALAEQPQHF. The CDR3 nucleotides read TGTGCCAGCAGCCAAGAGAGCGCCTTAGCAGAGCAGCCCCAGCATTTT.

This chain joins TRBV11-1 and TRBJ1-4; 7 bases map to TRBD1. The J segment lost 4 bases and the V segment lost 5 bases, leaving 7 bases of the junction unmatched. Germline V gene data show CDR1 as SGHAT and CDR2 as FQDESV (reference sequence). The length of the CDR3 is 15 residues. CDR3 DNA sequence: TGTGCCAGCAGCCCTCCGGGACAGTATAATGAAAAACTGTTTTTT. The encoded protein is CASSPPGQYNEKLFF.

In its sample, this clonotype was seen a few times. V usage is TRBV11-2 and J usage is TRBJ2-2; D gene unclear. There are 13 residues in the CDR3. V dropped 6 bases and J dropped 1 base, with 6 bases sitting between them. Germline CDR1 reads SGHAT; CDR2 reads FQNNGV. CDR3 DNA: TGTGCCAGCAGGAGGCAGAACACCGGGGAGCTGTTTTTT. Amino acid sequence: CASRRQNTGELFF.

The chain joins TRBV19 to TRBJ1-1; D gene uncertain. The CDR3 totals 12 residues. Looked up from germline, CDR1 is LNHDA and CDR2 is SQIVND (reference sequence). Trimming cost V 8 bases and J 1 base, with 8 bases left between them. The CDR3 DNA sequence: TGTGCCAGTGTAGACCAGAACACTGAAGCTTTCTTT. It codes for CASVDQNTEAFF.

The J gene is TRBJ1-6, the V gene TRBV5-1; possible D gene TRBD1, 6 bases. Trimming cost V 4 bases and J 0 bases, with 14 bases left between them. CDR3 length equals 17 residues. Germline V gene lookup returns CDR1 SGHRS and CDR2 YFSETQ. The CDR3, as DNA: TGCGCCAGCAGCCGGACCGGACAGAGCTCCTATAATTCACCCCTCCACTTT. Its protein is CASSRTGQSSYNSPLHF. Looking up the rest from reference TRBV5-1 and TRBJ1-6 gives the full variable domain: KAGVTQTPRYLIKTRGQQVTLSCSPISGHRSVSWYQQTPGQGLQFLFEYFSETQRNKGNFPGRFSGRQFSNSRSEMNVSTLELGDSALYLCASSRTGQSSYNSPLHFGNGTRLTVT.

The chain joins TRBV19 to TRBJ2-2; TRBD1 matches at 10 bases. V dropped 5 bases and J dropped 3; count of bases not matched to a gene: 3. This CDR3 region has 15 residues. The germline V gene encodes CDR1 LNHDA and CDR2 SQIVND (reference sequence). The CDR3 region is CASSPGTGDTGELFF. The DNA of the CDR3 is TGTGCCAGTAGTCCCGGGACAGGGGACACCGGGGAGCTGTTTTTT.

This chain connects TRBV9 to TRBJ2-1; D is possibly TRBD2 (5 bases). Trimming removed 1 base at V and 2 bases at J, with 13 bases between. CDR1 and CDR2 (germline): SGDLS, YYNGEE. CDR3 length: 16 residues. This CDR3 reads CASSVLSGDAYNEQFF. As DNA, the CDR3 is TGTGCCAGCAGCGTATTGTCCGGGGATGCCTACAATGAGCAGTTCTTC.

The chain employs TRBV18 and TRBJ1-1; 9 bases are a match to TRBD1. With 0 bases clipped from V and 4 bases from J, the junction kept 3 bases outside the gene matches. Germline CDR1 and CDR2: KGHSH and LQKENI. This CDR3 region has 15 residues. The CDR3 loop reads CASSPPDRGGTEAFF. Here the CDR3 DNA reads TGTGCCAGCTCACCACCGGACAGGGGCGGCACTGAAGCTTTCTTT.

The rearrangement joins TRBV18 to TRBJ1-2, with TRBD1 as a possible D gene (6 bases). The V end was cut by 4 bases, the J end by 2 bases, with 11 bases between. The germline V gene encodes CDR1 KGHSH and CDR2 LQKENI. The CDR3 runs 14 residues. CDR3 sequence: CASSLGGHNYGYTF. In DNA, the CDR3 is TGTGCCAGCTCACTTGGGGGACACAACTATGGCTACACCTTC.

The DNA of the CDR3 is TGTGCCATCGAAACAGGGGATGGCGATGAGCAGTTCTTC. It yields the protein CAIETGDGDEQFF. This rearrangement joins TRBV10-3 to TRBJ2-1; 7 positions match TRBD1. Trimming took 8 bases from V and 8 from J; bases not matched to a gene: 9. CDR1 and CDR2 (germline): ENHRY, SYGVKD. There are 13 residues in the CDR3.